This TCR beta chain derives from a study of cytomegalovirus exposure and HLA in healthy donors. The wider study: Membership in the Caucasian-associated ancestry cluster was found for 75% to 85% of approximately 430 genotyped donors.

The germline CDR1 and CDR2 sequences are SGHVS and FQNEAQ. This CDR3 has 17 amino acids. V lost 2 bases and J 4 bases, leaving 21 bases between the germline ends. PCR amplification relied on 60 Vbeta primers (plus 13 Jbeta primers). The repertoire was sequenced with immunoSEQ multiplex PCR; TCRdb's copy has only in-frame clones and lacks some. The sample includes 140,000 to 150,000 clones, approximately 70% seen only once; the top ten take 6.5%. Donors showed nominal health when sampled, although they likely had unrecorded immune exposures. In this sample, this clone turned up once. This TCR was sampled from a woman aged 55-70 years in good health and CMV-seronegative. The V and J genes are TRBV7-8 and TRBJ2-7, with D maybe TRBD1 (5 bases). Sequencing input: PBMCs. DNA for the CDR3: TGTGCCAGCAGCTTAACGGTCGTCGCCAGGGTTGGGTACGAGCAGTACTTC. This translates into CASSLTVVARVGYEQYF.